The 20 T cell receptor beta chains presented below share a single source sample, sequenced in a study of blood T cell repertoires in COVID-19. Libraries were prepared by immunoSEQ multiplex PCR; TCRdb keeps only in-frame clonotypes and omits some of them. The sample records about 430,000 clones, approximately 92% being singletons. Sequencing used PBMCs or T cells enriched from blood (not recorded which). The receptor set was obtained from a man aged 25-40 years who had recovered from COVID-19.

The CDR3 reads CASNPSGIPSPGTEQYF. DNA of the CDR3: TGTGCCAGTAACCCTAGCGGGATCCCCTCTCCCGGGACGGAGCAGTACTTC. The rearrangement links TRBV19 to TRBJ2-7; 9 bases are a match to TRBD2. Germline values: CDR1 LNHDA, CDR2 SQIVND (reference sequence). J lost 7 bases, V lost 7 bases, and 20 bases had no gene match. The CDR3 runs to 17 residues.

The CDR3 DNA sequence: TGTGCCAGCAGTTTCCGGCGACAGGGTAGGACCCAGTACTTC. It yields the protein CASSFRRQGRTQYF. This sequence joins TRBV28 and TRBJ2-5; TRBD1 agrees at 7 bases. The germline gives CDR1 MDHEN, CDR2 SYDVKM. CDR3 size: 14 residues. Trimming took 3 bases from V and 7 from J; bases not matched to a gene: 8.

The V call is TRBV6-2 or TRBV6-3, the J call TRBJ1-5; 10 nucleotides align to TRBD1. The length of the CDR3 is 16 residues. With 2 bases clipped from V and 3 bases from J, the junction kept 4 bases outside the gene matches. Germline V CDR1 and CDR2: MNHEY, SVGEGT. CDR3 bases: TGTGCCAGCAGTTACGAGGGACAGGGGTCCAATCAGCCCCAGCATTTT. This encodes CASSYEGQGSNQPQHF.

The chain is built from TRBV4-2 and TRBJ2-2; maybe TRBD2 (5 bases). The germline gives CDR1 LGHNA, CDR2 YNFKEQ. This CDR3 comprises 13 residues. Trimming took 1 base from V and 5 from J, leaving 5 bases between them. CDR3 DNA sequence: TGTGCCAGCAGCCAAGGAGGGACCGGGGAGCTGTTTTTT. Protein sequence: CASSQGGTGELFF.

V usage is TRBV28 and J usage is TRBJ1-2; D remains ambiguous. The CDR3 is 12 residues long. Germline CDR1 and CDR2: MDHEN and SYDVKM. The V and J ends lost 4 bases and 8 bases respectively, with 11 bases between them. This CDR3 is CASSYTKYGYTF. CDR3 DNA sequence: TGTGCCAGCAGTTACACTAAATACGGCTACACCTTC.

The chain's CDR3 is CARLGVARVGLRNIQYF. In DNA, the CDR3 is TGTGCAAGGCTGGGTGTGGCGCGGGTGGGACTTAGAAACATTCAGTACTTC. This chain connects TRBV12-2 to TRBJ2-4; TRBD2, the table's D call, lacks a check against the DNA. TRBV12-2 corresponds to a pseudogene. The CDR3 sequence is 17 residues long.

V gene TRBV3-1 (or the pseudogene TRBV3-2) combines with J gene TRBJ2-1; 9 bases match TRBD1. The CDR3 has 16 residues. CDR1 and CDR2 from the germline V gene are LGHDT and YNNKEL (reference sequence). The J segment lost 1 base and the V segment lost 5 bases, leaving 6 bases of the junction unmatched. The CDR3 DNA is TGTGCCAGCAGCGGACAGGGGCGACCTTCCTACAATGAGCAGTTCTTC. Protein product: CASSGQGRPSYNEQFF.

CDR3 DNA: TGTGCCAGCAGCTTTTATTCCCAGCATTTT. The encoded protein is CASSFYSQHF. The chain uses TRBV7-6 and TRBJ1-5, with D unclear. The CDR3 loop spans 10 amino acids. V was clipped by 3 bases and J by 11 bases, with 5 bases between them. CDR1 is SGHVS and CDR2 is FNYEAQ in the germline V gene.

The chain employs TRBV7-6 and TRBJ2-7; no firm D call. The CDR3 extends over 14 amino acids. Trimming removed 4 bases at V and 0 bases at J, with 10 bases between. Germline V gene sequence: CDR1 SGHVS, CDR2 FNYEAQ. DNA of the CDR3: TGTGCCAGCAGCTATGGCTGGAGCTCCTACGAGCAGTACTTC. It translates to CASSYGWSSYEQYF.

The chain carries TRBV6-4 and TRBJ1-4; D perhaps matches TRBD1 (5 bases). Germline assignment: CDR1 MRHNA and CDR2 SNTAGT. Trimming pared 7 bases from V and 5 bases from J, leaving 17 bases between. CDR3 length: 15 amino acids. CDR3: CASNRPGLGNEKLFF. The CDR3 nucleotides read TGTGCCAGCAATCGACCGGGACTGGGGAATGAAAAACTGTTTTTT.

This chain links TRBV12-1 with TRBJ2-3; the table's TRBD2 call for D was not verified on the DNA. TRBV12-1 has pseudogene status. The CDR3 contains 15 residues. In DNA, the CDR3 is TGTGCCAGCAGCTTTGAGTGGGGGGACCTGGCTACGCAGTATTTT. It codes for CASSFEWGDLATQYF.

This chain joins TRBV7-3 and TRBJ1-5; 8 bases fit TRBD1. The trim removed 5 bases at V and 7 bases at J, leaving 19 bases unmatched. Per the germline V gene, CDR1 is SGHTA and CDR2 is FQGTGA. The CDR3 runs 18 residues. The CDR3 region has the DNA TGTGCCAGCAGCAAGGGGGGTACGGGACAGGAAGACGACCAGCCCCAGCATTTT. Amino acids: CASSKGGTGQEDDQPQHF.

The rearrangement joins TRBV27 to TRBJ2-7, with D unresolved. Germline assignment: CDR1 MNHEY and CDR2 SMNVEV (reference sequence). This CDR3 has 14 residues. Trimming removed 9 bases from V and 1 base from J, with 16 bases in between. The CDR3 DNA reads TGTGCCAGTAACAGCAACGATGCGTCCTACGAGCAGTACTTC. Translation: CASNSNDASYEQYF.

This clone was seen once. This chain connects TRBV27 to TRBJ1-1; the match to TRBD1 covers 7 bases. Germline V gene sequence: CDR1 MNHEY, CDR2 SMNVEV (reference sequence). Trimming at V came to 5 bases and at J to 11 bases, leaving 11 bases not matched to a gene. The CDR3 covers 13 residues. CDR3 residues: CASSAHNQGDAFF. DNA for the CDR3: TGTGCCAGCAGTGCTCACAACCAGGGGGACGCTTTCTTT.

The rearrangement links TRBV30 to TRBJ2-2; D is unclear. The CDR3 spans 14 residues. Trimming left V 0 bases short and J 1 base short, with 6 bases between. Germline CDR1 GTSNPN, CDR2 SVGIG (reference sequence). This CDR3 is CAWSVAMNTGELFF. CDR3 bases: TGTGCCTGGAGTGTAGCCATGAACACCGGGGAGCTGTTTTTT. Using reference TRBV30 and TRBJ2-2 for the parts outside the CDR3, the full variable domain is SQTIHQWPATLVQPVGSPLSLECTVEGTSNPNLYWYRQAAGRGLQLLFYSVGIGQISSEVPQNLSASRPQDRQFILSSKKLLLSDSGFYLCAWSVAMNTGELFFGEGSRLTVL.

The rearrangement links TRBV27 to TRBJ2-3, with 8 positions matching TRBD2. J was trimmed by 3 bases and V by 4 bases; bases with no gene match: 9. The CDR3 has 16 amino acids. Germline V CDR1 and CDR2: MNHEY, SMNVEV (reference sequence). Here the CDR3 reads CASSSFVAGRTDTQYF. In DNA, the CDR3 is TGTGCCAGCAGTTCGTTTGTAGCGGGAAGAACAGATACGCAGTATTTT.

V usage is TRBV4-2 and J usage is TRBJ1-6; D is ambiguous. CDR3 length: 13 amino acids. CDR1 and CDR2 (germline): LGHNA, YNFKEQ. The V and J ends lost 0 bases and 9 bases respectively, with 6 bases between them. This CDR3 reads CASSQDRGSPLHF. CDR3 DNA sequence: TGTGCCAGCAGCCAAGATAGAGGTTCACCCCTCCACTTT.

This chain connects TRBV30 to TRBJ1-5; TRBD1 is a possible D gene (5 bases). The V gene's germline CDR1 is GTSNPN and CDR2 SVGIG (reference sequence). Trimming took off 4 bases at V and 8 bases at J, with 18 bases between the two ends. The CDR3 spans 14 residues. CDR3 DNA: TGTGCCTGGACCATAAAGGACACCTGGGAGCCCCAGCATTTT. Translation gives CAWTIKDTWEPQHF.

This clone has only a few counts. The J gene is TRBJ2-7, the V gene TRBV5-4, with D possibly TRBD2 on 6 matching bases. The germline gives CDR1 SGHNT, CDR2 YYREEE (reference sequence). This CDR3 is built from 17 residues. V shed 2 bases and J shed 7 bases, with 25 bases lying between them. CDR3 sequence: CASSFEYPPEGHREQYF. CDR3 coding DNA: TGTGCCAGCAGCTTCGAGTATCCCCCGGAGGGCCATCGGGAGCAGTACTTC. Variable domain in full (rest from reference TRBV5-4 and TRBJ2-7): ETGVTQSPTHLIKTRGQQVTLRCSSQSGHNTVSWYQQALGQGPQFIFQYYREEENGRGNFPPRFSGLQFPNYSSELNVNALELDDSALYLCASSFEYPPEGHREQYFGPGTRLTVT.

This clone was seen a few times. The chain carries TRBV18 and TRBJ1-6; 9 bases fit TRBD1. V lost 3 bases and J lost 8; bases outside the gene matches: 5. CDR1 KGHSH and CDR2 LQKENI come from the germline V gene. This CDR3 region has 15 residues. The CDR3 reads CASSPPDRGYSPLHF. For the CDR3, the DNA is TGTGCCAGCTCACCTCCGGACAGGGGTTATTCACCCCTCCACTTT.